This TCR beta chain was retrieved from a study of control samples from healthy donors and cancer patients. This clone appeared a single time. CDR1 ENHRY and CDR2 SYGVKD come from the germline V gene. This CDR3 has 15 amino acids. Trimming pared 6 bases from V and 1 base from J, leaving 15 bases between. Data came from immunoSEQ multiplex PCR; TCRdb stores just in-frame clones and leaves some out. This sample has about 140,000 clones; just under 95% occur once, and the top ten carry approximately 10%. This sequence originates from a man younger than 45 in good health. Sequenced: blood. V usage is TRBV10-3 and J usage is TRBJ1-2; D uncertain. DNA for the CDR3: TGTGCCATCAGGGCAGAACCCCACTATAACTATGGCTACACCTTC. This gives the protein CAIRAEPHYNYGYTF.